This is a list of T cell receptor beta chains from one sample in a study of blood T cell repertoires in COVID-19. Here immunoSEQ multiplex PCR was the method, and the copy in TCRdb shows in-frame clones only, minus some. The table lists 210,000 or so clones, approximately 85% of them singletons. Input material: peripheral blood. The source of these receptors is a woman in her 70s with active or convalescent COVID-19. The CDR3 runs from the conserved cysteine through the conserved F or W. D genes are given only for firm matches. Size tells how often a clone was seen (once, few, many) or the class of an expanded clone, and some rows leave it out.

clone_size: .; j_call: TRBJ2-1; cdr3_length: 16; d_call: TRBD2; v_call: TRBV28; cdr3_nt: TGTGCCAGCAGTTTCGTGGGCGGGAGGGCCTTGAATGAGCAGTTCTTC; cdr3_aa: CASSFVGGRALNEQFF
clone_size: .; j_call: TRBJ2-3; cdr3_length: 16; d_call: .; v_call: TRBV9; cdr3_nt: TGTGCCAGCAGCGGTGTGGGGAGCCCTAGCACAGATACGCAGTATTTT; cdr3_aa: CASSGVGSPSTDTQYF
clone_size: once; j_call: TRBJ2-3; cdr3_length: 16; d_call: TRBD2; v_call: TRBV4-2; cdr3_nt: TGTGCCAGCAGCCAGGGGACTAGCGGGAGGCCAGATACGCAGTATTTT; cdr3_aa: CASSQGTSGRPDTQYF
clone_size: .; j_call: TRBJ1-1; cdr3_length: 14; d_call: .; v_call: TRBV15; cdr3_nt: TGTGCCACCAGCAGAGGAGGGATGAACACTGAAGCTTTCTTT; cdr3_aa: CATSRGGMNTEAFF
clone_size: .; j_call: TRBJ1-5; cdr3_length: 16; d_call: TRBD1; v_call: TRBV5-8; cdr3_nt: TGTGCCAGCAGGGAACGTGGGACAGGGATTAATCAGCCCCAGCATTTT; cdr3_aa: CASRERGTGINQPQHF
clone_size: .; j_call: TRBJ2-1; cdr3_length: 16; d_call: TRBD2; v_call: TRBV13; cdr3_nt: TGTGCCAGCAGCTTCCTAGCGGGAGGGCTTTCGGATGAGCAGTTCTTC; cdr3_aa: CASSFLAGGLSDEQFF
clone_size: .; j_call: TRBJ1-5; cdr3_length: 14; d_call: .; v_call: TRBV6-6; cdr3_nt: TGTGCCAGCACTATCAAGACAGACAATCAGCCCCAGCATTTT; cdr3_aa: CASTIKTDNQPQHF
clone_size: few; j_call: TRBJ2-2; cdr3_length: 15; d_call: .; v_call: TRBV9; cdr3_nt: TGTGCCAGCAGCGTAAGAATAGATTCCATCGGGGAGCTGTTTTTT; cdr3_aa: CASSVRIDSIGELFF
clone_size: .; j_call: TRBJ1-2; cdr3_length: 13; d_call: TRBD1; v_call: TRBV2; cdr3_nt: TGTGCCAGCATGCGACAGGGATACTATGGCTACACCTTC; cdr3_aa: CASMRQGYYGYTF
clone_size: few; j_call: TRBJ1-4; cdr3_length: 14; d_call: .; v_call: TRBV7-9; cdr3_nt: TGTGCCAGCAACGACAATAGTCGGGGGGGAAAACTGTTTTTT; cdr3_aa: CASNDNSRGGKLFF
clone_size: .; j_call: TRBJ2-1; cdr3_length: 13; d_call: TRBD1; v_call: TRBV6-5; cdr3_nt: TGTGCCAGCAGACGGGACAGCTACAATGAGCAGTTCTTC; cdr3_aa: CASRRDSYNEQFF
clone_size: .; j_call: TRBJ2-3; cdr3_length: 16; d_call: TRBD2; v_call: TRBV5-1; cdr3_nt: TGCGCCAGCAGCTCCGGACTAGCGGGAGGCGCAGATACGCAGTATTTT; cdr3_aa: CASSSGLAGGADTQYF
clone_size: .; j_call: TRBJ2-3; cdr3_length: 14; d_call: .; v_call: TRBV24-1; cdr3_nt: TGTGCCACCCGAGTAGACACCATCACAGATACGCAGTATTTT; cdr3_aa: CATRVDTITDTQYF
clone_size: .; j_call: TRBJ1-2; cdr3_length: 14; d_call: .; v_call: TRBV5-1; cdr3_nt: TGCGCCAGCAGCCCCTTGATGGGCATTTATGGCTACACCTTC; cdr3_aa: CASSPLMGIYGYTF
clone_size: few; j_call: TRBJ2-3; cdr3_length: 16; d_call: .; v_call: TRBV24-1; cdr3_nt: TGTGCCACCAGTGATTTATGGAGAATTCTCACAGATACGCAGTATTTT; cdr3_aa: CATSDLWRILTDTQYF
clone_size: .; j_call: TRBJ2-7; cdr3_length: 17; d_call: TRBD2; v_call: TRBV7-8; cdr3_nt: TGTGCCAGCAGCCCCGGGACTAGAATGTATATGGCCTACGAGCAGTACTTC; cdr3_aa: CASSPGTRMYMAYEQYF
clone_size: few; j_call: TRBJ2-7; cdr3_length: 14; d_call: TRBD2; v_call: TRBV10-3; cdr3_nt: TGTGCCTCCGGAACCGGGACTACCTCCTACGAGCAGTACTTC; cdr3_aa: CASGTGTTSYEQYF
clone_size: .; j_call: TRBJ2-1; cdr3_length: 18; d_call: TRBD1; v_call: TRBV7-7; cdr3_nt: TGTGCTAGCAGCTTAGGGCCGCTGGACAGGAGCTCCTACAATGAGCAGTTCTTC; cdr3_aa: CASSLGPLDRSSYNEQFF
clone_size: .; j_call: TRBJ2-2; cdr3_length: 16; d_call: .; v_call: TRBV25-1; cdr3_nt: TGTGCCAGCAGCTCCCGGCAGGGTCCGAACACCGGGGAGCTGTTTTTT; cdr3_aa: CASSSRQGPNTGELFF
clone_size: .; j_call: TRBJ2-3; cdr3_length: 19; d_call: TRBD2; v_call: TRBV18; cdr3_nt: TGTGCCAGCTCACTAACACTAGCGGGAGTAAGACTGGCGGCAGATACGCAGTATTTT; cdr3_aa: CASSLTLAGVRLAADTQYF
clone_size: .; j_call: TRBJ2-1; cdr3_length: 15; d_call: .; v_call: TRBV6-6; cdr3_nt: TGTGCCAGCAGTCTCTTTGGAGCCGACTACAATGAGCAGTTCTTC; cdr3_aa: CASSLFGADYNEQFF
clone_size: few; j_call: TRBJ1-5; cdr3_length: 15; d_call: .; v_call: TRBV19; cdr3_nt: TGTGCCAGTAGTATGGGGATTTCAGGGATCCAGCCCCAGCATTTT; cdr3_aa: CASSMGISGIQPQHF
clone_size: .; j_call: TRBJ2-1; cdr3_length: 13; d_call: TRBD2; v_call: TRBV6-6; cdr3_nt: TGTGCCGTTCGACTAGCGGGAGGGGGTGAGCAGTTCTTC; cdr3_aa: CAVRLAGGGEQFF
clone_size: .; j_call: TRBJ2-3; cdr3_length: 16; d_call: TRBD1; v_call: TRBV25-1; cdr3_nt: TGTGCCAGCAGTGAATCGGGACAGGGAGGCGCGAATACGCAGTATTTT; cdr3_aa: CASSESGQGGANTQYF